A single sample is the source of the 25 T cell receptor beta chains below, sequenced in a study of T cell responses to AZD1222 COVID-19 vaccine. The repertoire was sequenced with immunoSEQ multiplex PCR; TCRdb's copy has only in-frame clones and lacks some. The data show 100,000 or so clones, roughly 86% seen once. The input for sequencing was peripheral blood, taken on day 0 of AZD1222 vaccination. These receptors came from an adult in good health.

The chain is built from TRBV5-1 and TRBJ1-2; 7 bases are a match to TRBD1. V dropped 3 bases and J dropped 4; count of bases not matched to a gene: 6. Looked up from germline, CDR1 is SGHRS and CDR2 is YFSETQ. This CDR3 has 14 amino acids. CDR3 nucleotides: TGCGCCAGCAGCTCCCCGGGACAGACCTATGGCTACACCTTC. It specifies CASSSPGQTYGYTF.

This chain joins TRBV14 and TRBJ2-7; D possibly matches TRBD1 or TRBD2 (6 bases each). The germline V gene has CDR1 SGHDN and CDR2 FVKESK. Trimming stripped 1 base from V and 6 bases from J, with 13 bases between. The CDR3 totals 14 residues. In DNA, the CDR3 is TGTGCCAGCAGCCAAGTTCCGGGGGCGGTCGAGCAGTACTTC. Its protein is CASSQVPGAVEQYF.

The V gene is TRBV30, the J gene TRBJ1-1; D not certain. CDR1 GTSNPN and CDR2 SVGIG come from the germline V gene (reference sequence). The CDR3 is 15 residues long. Trimming stripped 0 bases from V and 6 bases from J, with 17 bases between. The DNA of the CDR3 is TGTGCCTGGAGTGTACCCTCCTTGGGGATGGCTGAAGCTTTCTTT. Encoded protein: CAWSVPSLGMAEAFF.

The rearrangement links TRBV11-3 to TRBJ2-7; D perhaps matches TRBD1 (6 bases). CDR1 is SGHNT and CDR2 is YENEEA in the germline V gene. V was clipped by 5 bases and J by 2 bases, with 16 bases between them. This CDR3 contains 15 residues. As DNA, the CDR3 is TGTGCCAGCAGCCATCCCCGGGACAACCCCTACGAGCAGTACTTC. Translating gives CASSHPRDNPYEQYF.

This clone was detected only once. The V call is TRBV12-5, the J call TRBJ2-3; TRBD2 agrees at 11 bases. The CDR3 has 15 residues. Germline assignment: CDR1 LGHNT and CDR2 FRNRAP. V lost 7 bases and J lost 2; bases outside the gene matches: 5. CDR3 sequence reads: CASALAGGVTDTQYF. The CDR3 coding sequence is TGTGCTAGTGCATTAGCGGGGGGGGTCACAGATACGCAGTATTTT. Variable domain in full (rest from reference TRBV12-5 and TRBJ2-3): DARVTQTPRHKVTEMGQEVTMRCQPILGHNTVFWYRQTMMQGLELLAYFRNRAPLDDSGMPKDRFSAEMPDATLATLKIQPSEPRDSAVYFCASALAGGVTDTQYFGPGTRLTVL.

The CDR3 DNA follows: TGTGCCAGCAGCAGAGGGACAGGGGGTGATACGCAGTATTTT. Residues: CASSRGTGGDTQYF. V gene TRBV7-3 combines with J gene TRBJ2-3; 11 nucleotides agree with TRBD1. CDR3 length: 14 residues. CDR1 and CDR2 (germline): SGHTA, FQGTGA. Losses at the gene ends were 5 bases for V and 6 bases for J; bases not matched to a gene: 4.

The chain uses TRBV27 and TRBJ2-7, with 7 positions matching TRBD1. Germline CDR1 MNHEY, CDR2 SMNVEV (reference sequence). V lost 6 bases to trimming and J lost 2 bases; unmatched junction nucleotides: 10. The CDR3 totals 15 residues. CDR3 sequence: CASRGDKDRAYEQYF. In nucleotides, the CDR3 is TGTGCCAGCAGAGGTGATAAAGACAGGGCCTACGAGCAGTACTTC.

The chain joins TRBV7-9 to TRBJ2-7, with 9 bases matching TRBD1. The CDR3 has 15 amino acids. The junction had 7 bases not matched to a gene; V was cut back by 2 bases and J by 5 bases. CDR1 and CDR2 from the germline V gene are SEHNR and FQNEAQ (reference sequence). The CDR3 nucleotides are TGTGCCAGCAGCTTAAACCGGGACAGGGCGAACGAGCAGTACTTC. It is translated as CASSLNRDRANEQYF.

This clone has only one observation. The rearrangement joins TRBV12-3 or TRBV12-4 to TRBJ1-5, with D unresolved. Trimming shortened V by 2 bases and J by 5 bases, and 7 bases separated the two germline ends. The CDR3 extends over 13 amino acids. The CDR3 region is CASSLRTDQPQHF. The CDR3 DNA sequence: TGTGCCAGCAGTTTACGGACCGATCAGCCCCAGCATTTT.

This clone was counted a single time. The chain recombines TRBV14 with TRBJ2-7, with D possibly matching TRBD2 (6 bases). In germline, CDR1 is SGHDN, CDR2 FVKESK. This CDR3 has 16 residues. Trimming shortened V by 4 bases and J by 1 base, and 17 bases separated the two germline ends. This CDR3 reads CASSPRGGSGSYEQYF. CDR3 coding DNA: TGTGCCAGCAGCCCCCGCGGTGGTAGCGGATCCTACGAGCAGTACTTC.

The chain uses TRBV2 and TRBJ2-1; 11 nucleotides agree with TRBD2. The CDR3 extends over 16 amino acids. From germline, CDR1 is SNHLY and CDR2 FYNNEI. After removal of 5 bases from V and 8 bases from J, the junction contained 11 bases not matched to a gene. The chain's CDR3 is CASSKTTSGNFDEQFF. The CDR3 region has the DNA TGTGCCAGCAGTAAGACGACTAGCGGGAACTTCGATGAGCAGTTCTTC.

J is TRBJ2-1 and V is TRBV6-2 or TRBV6-3; D remains ambiguous. Germline V gene lookup returns CDR1 MNHEY and CDR2 SVGEGT. Trimming pared 5 bases from V and 11 bases from J, leaving 10 bases between. This CDR3 contains 11 residues. The DNA for the CDR3 is TGTGCCAGCAGTCAACACAACAAGCAGTTCTTC. Translation: CASSQHNKQFF.

The chain combines TRBV2 with TRBJ2-4; weak D call: TRBD1 (5 bases). V was clipped by 9 bases and J by 0 bases, with 15 bases between them. Germline CDR1 SNHLY, CDR2 FYNNEI. This CDR3 region has 15 residues. Here the CDR3 DNA reads TGTGCCAGTGAGAGGACAACCATAGCCAAAAACATTCAGTACTTC. This sequence encodes CASERTTIAKNIQYF.

The chain combines TRBV5-1 with TRBJ1-2; D unclear. V lost 4 bases and J 4 bases, leaving 20 bases between the germline ends. In germline, CDR1 is SGHRS, CDR2 YFSETQ. The CDR3 is 16 amino acids. Written as DNA, the CDR3 is TGCGCCAGCAGCCCCCGACAACCCGGCGGGCTCTATGGCTACACCTTC. It translates to CASSPRQPGGLYGYTF.

V usage is TRBV14 and J usage is TRBJ1-1; no firm D call. Germline loops: CDR1 SGHDN, CDR2 FVKESK. The CDR3 loop spans 13 amino acids. Deletions cut 8 bases from V and 1 base from J, with 11 bases between. The CDR3 DNA sequence: TGTGCCAGCTCGTCGGCCGGGAACACTGAAGCTTTCTTT. It is translated as CASSSAGNTEAFF.

The chain has TRBV7-3 and TRBJ2-3, with 9 positions matching TRBD1. V trimming: 4 bases; J trimming: 6 bases; junction bases outside the gene matches: 11. This CDR3 region has 16 residues. The germline CDR1 and CDR2 sequences are SGHTA and FQGTGA. Here the CDR3 DNA reads TGTGCCAGCAGCTATAAAGGGACAGGGCCAGGGGATACGCAGTATTTT. This encodes CASSYKGTGPGDTQYF.

The chain links TRBV7-3 to TRBJ2-2; 7 bases are a match to TRBD1. Germline V gene data show CDR1 as SGHTA and CDR2 as FQGTGA. The CDR3 covers 16 residues. V was clipped by 5 bases and J by 6 bases; unmatched bases: 12. CDR3: CASSTQGTDRAGELFF. The CDR3 DNA reads TGTGCCAGCAGCACACAAGGGACAGATCGAGCCGGGGAGCTGTTTTTT.

The rearrangement links TRBV7-2 to TRBJ2-1; D possibly corresponds to TRBD1 (6 bases). The length of the CDR3 is 15 residues. V lost 5 bases and J 7 bases, leaving 18 bases between the germline ends. Germline lookup yields CDR1 SGHTA and CDR2 FQGNSA. CDR3 DNA sequence: TGTGCCAGCAGCCGGGCCTCCATGGGGGCAAATGAGCAGTTCTTC. It encodes CASSRASMGANEQFF.

The chain carries TRBV6-1 and TRBJ1-1, with TRBD1 matching over 8 bases. J gave up 4 bases and V 2 bases, and 9 bases lay outside the gene matches. CDR1 MNHNS and CDR2 SASEGT come from the germline V gene. CDR3 size: 16 residues. The CDR3 loop reads CASSEFPGGFRTEAFF. The DNA of the CDR3 is TGTGCCAGCAGTGAATTCCCAGGGGGCTTTCGCACTGAAGCTTTCTTT.

This sequence joins TRBV28 and TRBJ1-4; D possibly corresponds to TRBD1 (5 bases). CDR3 length: 13 residues. Germline lookup yields CDR1 MDHEN and CDR2 SYDVKM. V lost 6 bases to trimming and J lost 3 bases, with 8 bases between them. The CDR3 nucleotides read TGTGCCAGCAGGGACACCCCTAATGAAAAACTGTTTTTT. It translates to CASRDTPNEKLFF.

This chain links TRBV9 with TRBJ1-1; D is uncertain. The CDR3 sequence is 13 residues long. Between the trimmed V and J ends, which lost 0 bases and 3 bases, there was a span of 6 bases. The germline V gene encodes CDR1 SGDLS and CDR2 YYNGEE. The CDR3 coding sequence is TGTGCCAGCAGCGTAGGGACCGACACTGAAGCTTTCTTT. As protein: CASSVGTDTEAFF.

The CDR3 sequence is CASSETGPINYGYTF. In DNA form, the CDR3 reads TGTGCCAGCAGTGAAACCGGACCGATCAACTATGGCTACACCTTC. The chain is built from TRBV25-1 and TRBJ1-2; D gene unclear. Per the germline V gene, CDR1 is MGHDK and CDR2 is SYGVNS. The germline V and J ends were trimmed by 2 bases and 2 bases, with 12 bases remaining between them. The CDR3 has 15 amino acids.

The rearrangement uses TRBV6-2 or TRBV6-3 and TRBJ2-7, with 8 bases aligning to TRBD1. The CDR3 contains 14 residues. V shed 1 base, J shed 5 bases, and the junction held 4 bases outside the gene matches. Germline V gene lookup returns CDR1 MNHEY and CDR2 SVGEGT. CDR3 DNA sequence: TGTGCCAGCAGTTACTGGGCAGGGGGCGACGAGCAGTACTTC. The encoded protein is CASSYWAGGDEQYF.

The genes are TRBV6-6 and TRBJ2-3; the D is unclear. CDR3 length equals 13 residues. V lost 2 bases, J lost 5 bases, and 8 bases lay in between. In germline, CDR1 is MNHNY, CDR2 SVGAGI (reference sequence). The CDR3: CASSYAKEDTQYF. For the CDR3, the DNA is TGTGCCAGCAGTTACGCCAAAGAAGATACGCAGTATTTT.

The V gene is TRBV28, the J gene TRBJ1-6; D not resolved. This CDR3 has 12 amino acids. Trimming cost V 5 bases and J 16 bases, with 15 bases left between them. Germline V lookup: CDR1 MDHEN, CDR2 SYDVKM. The CDR3 DNA reads TGTGCCAGCAGTCCCCCTCGGGGAGGGCTCCACTTT. It encodes CASSPPRGGLHF.